The present TCR beta chain was sequenced within a study of shared clonotypes between healthy human individuals (dated by TCRdb to the early 2020s). Concerning the study at large: The cohort comprised a couple of women and a few men aged 18 to 49 years. For each donor, CD4 naive and CD4 memory were each run on three plates, CD8 naive on two plates, and CD8 memory on one plate. Blood TCR repertoires of 5 or 6 healthy adults were deeply sequenced to estimate repertoire size and the extent of clonotype sharing between individuals. Different laboratories and diverse techniques were used to prepare libraries and sequence TCR repertoires, to increase sequencing depth and limit assay-specific biases. Leukapheresis yielded between about 0.85 and 10 billion PBMCs per donor. Overall study outcomes, separate from this receptor: Pairwise subsampling led to the expectation that sequencing depth would affect the degree of clonotype sharing among donors. Higher generation probabilities were observed for clonotypes shared by all four sorted-subset donors than for non-shared clonotypes. The small number of donors limited the genetic and exposure-history diversity represented. Estimated clonotype richness was generally larger for naive than for memory subsets. Sampling was restricted to blood, and TCR repertoires in tissues likely differ from the TCR repertoires found in blood. Rarefaction of sorted-subset datasets indicated incomplete sequencing despite the large sequencing depth. Across a few donors, approximately 4.6% of naive CD4, roughly 3.3% of naive CD8, 2% to 2.5% of memory CD4, and roughly 0.4% of memory CD8 clonotypes were shared.

The germline V gene encodes CDR1 MNHEY and CDR2 SMNVEV (reference sequence). Its CDR3 holds 15 amino acids, cysteine through phenylalanine. Only the CDR3 DNA stays, 45 bases, in frame from base 1. Germline trimming amounts to 3 bases on V and 0 bases on J, with 4 as the count of junction bases outside the gene matches. Using the deep immunoSEQ assay, TCR CDR3 regions were amplified from genomic DNA by multiplex PCR. Extracted genomic DNA from each cell subset was distributed evenly across all wells of several immunoSEQ 96-well plates, and each plate was treated as a replicate. For sorted subsets, each replicate PCR was loaded with approximately 0.2 ug genomic DNA, equivalent to 30,000 to 35,000 T cell genomes. Purified libraries were quantified with a Qubit 3.0 fluorometer, sized on a Bioanalyzer 2100, and re-quantified with the KAPA Library Quantification kit. Every immunoSEQ 96-well plate was sequenced on a dedicated single-read 150-cycle Illumina NextSeq 550 flow cell. The authors' analysis ran thus. The immunoSEQ output contained only junctional sequences without quality scores, so filtering could not match that applied to full-length reads. To assign V/J genes and CDR3, sequences were annotated against IMGT germline references using PyIR, a Python wrapper for IgBLAST v1.9. Reads were removed for weak V/J assignments (E-value above 1e-6), missing CDR3, stop codons, out-of-frame junctions, or ambiguous translated residues. V3J clonotypes were defined by identical inferred V gene, J gene, and CDR3 amino acid sequence. Percentage overlap between repertoires was computed as shared unique clonotypes divided by the size of the smaller repertoire. RTK rarefaction, the Chao1 estimator, and Recon v2.1 estimates of unobserved clonotypes were used to assess repertoire richness. Generation probabilities for all TCRbeta clonotypes obtained by the gDNA method from a handful of donors were computed using OLGA. TCRdb limited this immuneACCESS table to in-frame rearrangements with V and J called. A share of clones is missing; checked studies link under half to unresolved V genes, and the rest is unexplained. That table gives V, J and clone size, and the DNA gave D and trimming. Here the sample has under 2,000,000 clones; roughly 94% occur a single time. Of the sample, roughly 1% falls within the top ten clones.

CD8 naive samples consisted of CD45RO-negative cells that were positively selected for CCR7, yielding a CD45RA+CCR7+ population without TemRA cells. Donors were healthy HIV-negative adults with no recently reported acute infections or vaccinations. All donors were Caucasian adults living in Nashville, Tennessee, USA. Blood was obtained by leukapheresis, after which PBMCs were separated by Ficoll-Histopaque density gradient centrifugation and cryopreserved in liquid nitrogen vapor phase. Analytical flow cytometry was used to check the purity and quantity of every magnetically sorted T cell population. From each sorted fraction, genomic DNA was isolated and quantified by UV absorbance on a Nanodrop 2000c. For this clone: It lacks a known antigen. No much larger clone exists at a distance of one base, and base qualities are not known. Other DNA variants within this sample encode the same CDR3.

This receptor was obtained from a man aged 18 to 30 in good health. The rearrangement joined TRBV27 to TRBJ2-7, with TRBD2 identical over 8 junction bases. Specimen: naive CD8+ T cells sorted from blood. Explained via the paper, the cell subset or site label denotes: CD45RA+CCR7+. The CDR3 is CASSLAGGLSYEQYF. The nucleotide sequence reads as follows: TGTGCCAGCAGTTTGGCGGGAGGCCTCTCCTACGAGCAGTACTTC.